This T cell receptor beta chain derives from a study of cytomegalovirus exposure and HLA in healthy donors. For the study at large: Unique TCRs numbering some 80 million, obtained from HLA-typed donors, made up an early data release. Study results and caveats: The authors later linked a missense DCLRE1C variant to TCR beta V- and J-gene trimming.

Primers for the PCR totalled 60 Vbeta and 13 Jbeta. TCRdb's copy holds only in-frame clones and misses some; the assay was immunoSEQ multiplex PCR. The sample yields 98,000 or so clones, 70% to 80% seen once. The sample holds one count of this clone. What it binds is not known. CDR1 MNHEY and CDR2 SVGAGI come from the germline V gene. The CDR3 spans 15 residues. The ends lost 2 bases at V and 7 bases at J; junction bases unmatched: 5. Sequenced input: PBMCs. V gene TRBV6-5 combines with J gene TRBJ1-4, with 9 bases fitting TRBD1. This receptor was identified in a man between 60 and 70 years old in good health and CMV-seropositive. The CDR3 here is CASSYGGQGAEKLFF. In nucleotides, the CDR3 is TGTGCCAGCAGTTACGGGGGACAGGGAGCTGAAAAACTGTTTTTT.